What follows describes a single T cell receptor beta chain. The data stem from a study of T cells after yellow fever vaccination. TCRdb re-analysed the 5' RACE reads in MiXCR, keeping a single row per CDR3 protein. The table has around 310,000 distinct CDR3 sequences, around 3.6% seen once. V was clipped by 2 bases and J by 7 bases, with 20 bases between them. CDR3 length: 17 residues. Germline lookup yields CDR1 MNHEY and CDR2 SMNVEV (reference sequence). Sequences were derived from PBMCs, sampled on the day of the yellow fever booster vaccination. The TCR comes from a young man who received the YFV17D yellow fever vaccine. This chain joins TRBV27 and TRBJ2-2; maybe TRBD1 (5 bases). The chain's CDR3 is CASSLRAGPNRSGELFF. The CDR3 DNA is TGTGCCAGCAGTTTACGGGCAGGGCCTAATCGGAGCGGGGAGCTGTTTTTT.